This T cell receptor (beta chain) originates from a study of Ad26.COV2.S vaccination and SARS-CoV-2 variants. J was trimmed by 0 bases and V by 5 bases; bases with no gene match: 9. The CDR3 totals 16 residues. In germline, CDR1 is SGHNT, CDR2 YYREEE (reference sequence). Study outcomes and limitations: Measurements of TCR breadth and depth may have given underestimates of the total T cell responses.

The treatment: roughly 19 received Ad26.COV2.S at low or high dose, single or two shots; about 5 received placebo; per-sample allocation not given. Specimen acquisition occurred on day 63 following the initial vaccine or placebo injection. Repertoires were generated with immunoSEQ multiplex PCR, while TCRdb's copy carries only in-frame clones and drops some. Of about 420,000 clones listed, approximately 90% are singletons. With regard to this clone: Its antigen is as yet unknown.

The V gene is TRBV5-4, the J gene TRBJ1-1, with TRBD1 identical over 8 bases. The receptor comes from a person aged 18-60 years who received the Ad26.COV2.S COVID-19 vaccine or a placebo. The sequences come from peripheral blood, collected in a trial of Ad26.COV2.S vaccine versus placebo. For the CDR3, the DNA is TGTGCCAGCAGATCCGGGACAGGATTTCTGAACACTGAAGCTTTCTTT. It translates to CASRSGTGFLNTEAFF.